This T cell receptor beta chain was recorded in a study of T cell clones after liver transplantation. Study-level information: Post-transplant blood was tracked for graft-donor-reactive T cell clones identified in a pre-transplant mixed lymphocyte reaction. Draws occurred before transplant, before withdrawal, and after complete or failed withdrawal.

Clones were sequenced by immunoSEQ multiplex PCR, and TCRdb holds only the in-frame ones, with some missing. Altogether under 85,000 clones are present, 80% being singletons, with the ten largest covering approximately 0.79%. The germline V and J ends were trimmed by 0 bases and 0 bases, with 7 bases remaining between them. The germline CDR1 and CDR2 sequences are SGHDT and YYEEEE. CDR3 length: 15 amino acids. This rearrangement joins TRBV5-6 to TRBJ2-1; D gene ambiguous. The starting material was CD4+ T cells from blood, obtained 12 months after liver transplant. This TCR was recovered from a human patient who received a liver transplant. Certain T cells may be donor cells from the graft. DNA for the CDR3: TGTGCCAGCAGCTTGGGACCGAGCTCCTACAATGAGCAGTTCTTC. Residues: CASSLGPSSYNEQFF. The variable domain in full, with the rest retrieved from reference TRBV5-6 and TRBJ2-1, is DAGVTQSPTHLIKTRGQQVTLRCSPKSGHDTVSWYQQALGQGPQFIFQYYEEEERQRGNFPDRFSGHQFPNYSSELNVNALLLGDSALYLCASSLGPSSYNEQFFGPGTRLTVL.